The next 27 T cell receptor beta chains were all read from a single sample in a study of T cells after yellow fever vaccination. TCRdb redid the calling of the 5' RACE reads with MiXCR, one entry per CDR3 protein. The table includes tens of thousands of distinct CDR3 sequences, 6.3% detected once. This specimen was PBMCs, either bulk or a sorted T-cell subset (CD4+, CD8+, memory, or dextramer-sorted; not recorded which), taken on the day of the yellow fever booster vaccination. These receptor sequences come from a young man who received the YFV17D yellow fever vaccine.

This clonotype was counted at least ten times. This chain uses TRBV5-1 with TRBJ1-6, with D possibly being TRBD1 (5 bases). The germline V and J ends were trimmed by 0 bases and 10 bases, with 11 bases remaining between them. CDR3 length: 14 residues. The germline gives CDR1 SGHRS, CDR2 YFSETQ. DNA for the CDR3: TGCGCCAGCAGCTTGGCCCAGGGTCAATCACCCCTCCACTTT. Translating gives CASSLAQGQSPLHF.

The gene calls are TRBV19 and TRBJ1-5; 8 bases line up with TRBD1. Germline assignment: CDR1 LNHDA and CDR2 SQIVND (reference sequence). This CDR3 is built from 16 residues. V dropped 3 bases and J dropped 3; count of bases not matched to a gene: 7. CDR3 region: CASSMPTGVDNQPQHF. For the CDR3, the DNA is TGTGCCAGTAGTATGCCGACAGGGGTGGACAATCAGCCCCAGCATTTT.

This clonotype was seen at least ten times. V gene TRBV7-9 combines with J gene TRBJ2-1; 7 bases line up with TRBD2. Germline trimming cut 5 bases from V and 9 bases from J; bases unmatched to any gene: 10. Germline CDR1 and CDR2: SEHNR and FQNEAQ (reference sequence). The CDR3 sequence is 14 residues long. The CDR3 reads CASSPTGEGREQFF. CDR3 nucleotide sequence: TGTGCCAGCAGCCCCACGGGGGAGGGGCGTGAGCAGTTCTTC. Full variable domain (outside the CDR3, taken from reference TRBV7-9 and TRBJ2-1): DTGVSQNPRHKITKRGQNVTFRCDPISEHNRLYWYRQTLGQGPEFLTYFQNEAQLEKSRLLSDRFSAERPKGSFSTLEIQRTEQGDSAMYLCASSPTGEGREQFFGPGTRLTVL.

This clonotype was found a few times. The V and J genes are TRBV6-1 and TRBJ1-1; 7 nucleotides agree with TRBD1. Unmatched junction bases numbered 7, after V lost 5 bases and J lost 4 bases. The V gene's germline CDR1 is MNHNS and CDR2 SASEGT. The CDR3 length is 14 residues. The CDR3 spells CASSPRGGLTEAFF. The CDR3 nucleotides read TGTGCCAGCAGTCCAAGAGGGGGCCTCACTGAAGCTTTCTTT.

In its sample, this clonotype was seen many times. The chain employs TRBV4-2 and TRBJ1-1; D unresolved. This CDR3 has 15 residues. Trimming stripped 0 bases from V and 7 bases from J, with 15 bases between. The germline V gene encodes CDR1 LGHNA and CDR2 YNFKEQ. The CDR3, as DNA: TGTGCCAGCAGCCAAGAGCGGCTCGTTAACGGTGAAGCTTTCTTT. Amino acid sequence: CASSQERLVNGEAFF.

This clonotype has at least ten counts. The rearrangement links TRBV6-5 to TRBJ2-5; D is unresolved. V dropped 7 bases and J dropped 5 bases, with 14 bases sitting between them. This CDR3 is 13 amino acids long. Germline V gene lookup returns CDR1 MNHEY and CDR2 SVGAGI. The CDR3 DNA reads as TGTGCCAGCACGCCTTCGGTGAGCGAGACCCAGTACTTC. Translating gives CASTPSVSETQYF.

As regards this clonotype: This clone may be a read error of a much larger clone one base away. The V and J genes are TRBV6-1 and TRBJ2-7; TRBD1 aligns across 7 bases. This CDR3 is 14 amino acids long. The V gene end was trimmed by 8 bases and the J gene end by 2 bases; junction bases not matched to a gene: 9. Germline V lookup: CDR1 MNHNS, CDR2 SASEGT. The CDR3 DNA reads as TGTGCCAGCTCAGGGGGACAGCCCACCTACGAGCAGTACTTC. Translated: CASSGGQPTYEQYF.

This clonotype has a count of ten or more. The chain carries TRBV29-1 and TRBJ1-2; D is unresolved. Germline CDR1 reads SQVTM; CDR2 reads ANQGSEA. V lost 3 bases and J 0 bases, leaving 11 bases between the germline ends. The CDR3 spans 14 residues. For the CDR3, the DNA is TGCAGCGTTGATGTTGCGGCTTCTAACTATGGCTACACCTTC. This sequence encodes CSVDVAASNYGYTF.

This clonotype was observed a handful of times. The chain combines TRBV28 with TRBJ2-5; no firm D call. The CDR3 length is 15 residues. Germline CDR1 and CDR2: MDHEN and SYDVKM. Trimming removed 7 bases at V and 2 bases at J, with 17 bases between. The CDR3 nucleotides read TGTGCCAGCACCACTGGTCTAGGGCGTCAAGAGACCCAGTACTTC. Residues: CASTTGLGRQETQYF.

This clonotype was seen a handful of times. This rearrangement joins TRBV7-8 to TRBJ2-1, with 8 nucleotides matching TRBD2. V trimming: 8 bases; J trimming: 5 bases; junction bases outside the gene matches: 8. Germline lookup yields CDR1 SGHVS and CDR2 FQNEAQ. This CDR3 has 14 residues. The CDR3 loop reads CASSRAAGDNEQFF. In DNA, the CDR3 is TGTGCCAGCTCCCGAGCAGCGGGAGACAATGAGCAGTTCTTC.

This clonotype was picked up many times. The gene calls are TRBV10-1 and TRBJ2-2; D tentatively fits TRBD1 or TRBD2 (6 bases each). The ends were cut back, 3 bases at V and 14 bases at J, with 25 bases in the middle. Germline V gene sequence: CDR1 WNHNN, CDR2 SYGVQD (reference sequence). This CDR3 is built from 16 residues. CDR3 region: CASSDSSGLRTGALFF. The CDR3 region has the DNA TGCGCCAGCAGTGATTCGAGCGGCCTTAGAACGGGGGCTCTGTTTTTT.

This clonotype occurred many times. This chain connects TRBV4-1 to TRBJ2-7; 10 bases line up with TRBD1. The CDR3 covers 14 residues. V gave up 4 bases and J gave up 4 bases; unmatched junction bases: 4. The germline V gene encodes CDR1 MGHRA and CDR2 YSYEKL. CDR3 sequence: CASSPDRGQYEQYF. CDR3 nucleotide sequence: TGCGCCAGCAGCCCAGACAGGGGGCAATACGAGCAGTACTTC.

This clonotype turned up a few times. V and J are TRBV10-3 and TRBJ2-7; weak D call: TRBD2 (5 bases). CDR1 and CDR2 (germline): ENHRY, SYGVKD. Trimming took 10 bases from V and 0 from J, leaving 16 bases between them. CDR3 length: 14 amino acids. The CDR3 DNA reads as TGTGCCAGCATTTTTCCGGGGAGCTCCTACGAGCAGTACTTC. This translates into CASIFPGSSYEQYF.

This clonotype was seen only a few times. V gene TRBV3-1 combines with J gene TRBJ2-1, with 11 bases that match TRBD2. This CDR3 has 15 residues. Germline V gene lookup returns CDR1 LGHDT and CDR2 YNNKEL (reference sequence). V was pared by 1 base and J by 7 bases, with 3 bases of the junction left unmatched. In nucleotides, the CDR3 is TGTGCCAGCAGCCAAGGCTCTAGCGGGGGGAATGAGCAGTTCTTC. Its translation is CASSQGSSGGNEQFF.

This clonotype was observed many times. J is TRBJ2-2 and V is TRBV5-1; D may be TRBD1 (6 bases). V was pared by 0 bases and J by 3 bases, with 9 bases between. Germline V gives CDR1 SGHRS, CDR2 YFSETQ. The length of the CDR3 is 15 residues. The CDR3 loop is CASSLVGGDTGELFF. Here the CDR3 DNA reads TGCGCCAGCAGCTTGGTTGGGGGCGACACCGGGGAGCTGTTTTTT.

This clonotype was counted between two and nine times. The CDR3 spells CASSSSSGPNTGELFF. The CDR3 nucleotides are TGTGCCAGCAGTTCATCTAGCGGGCCTAACACCGGGGAGCTGTTTTTT. J is TRBJ2-2 and V is TRBV12-3 or TRBV12-4; 8 nucleotides align to TRBD2. The CDR3 has 16 amino acids. The ends lost 4 bases at V and 2 bases at J; junction bases unmatched: 6.

The chain has TRBV5-1 and TRBJ1-5; unclear D gene. Germline V gives CDR1 SGHRS, CDR2 YFSETQ. The CDR3 length is 9 residues. V was cut by 3 bases and J by 12 bases, with 4 bases left in between. The CDR3 is CASSSRQHF. In DNA, the CDR3 is TGCGCCAGCAGCTCCCGCCAGCATTTT.

This clonotype came up many times. The V and J genes are TRBV15 and TRBJ2-1, with D perhaps TRBD1 (5 bases). The length of the CDR3 is 16 residues. V was shortened by 5 bases and J by 7 bases, with 21 bases between the two germline ends. Per germline, CDR1 LNHNV and CDR2 YYDKDF (reference sequence). The CDR3 DNA is TGTGCCACCAGCCCCTCAGGGCTGCTCGGCCGGAATGAGCAGTTCTTC. This sequence encodes CATSPSGLLGRNEQFF.

This rearrangement joins TRBV11-3 to TRBJ2-1, with D possibly TRBD2 on 5 matching bases. The CDR3 has 13 amino acids. Trimming took off 5 bases at V and 5 bases at J, with 10 bases between the two ends. The germline V gene encodes CDR1 SGHNT and CDR2 YENEEA. CDR3 coding DNA: TGTGCCAGCAGCGGGAGCCTGGACAATGAGCAGTTCTTC. Translation: CASSGSLDNEQFF.

This clonotype was counted ten times or more. The chain combines TRBV10-3 with TRBJ2-1, with a tentative D call TRBD2 (6 bases). CDR1 and CDR2 from the germline V gene are ENHRY and SYGVKD. CDR3 size: 15 residues. Between the trimmed V and J ends, which lost 8 bases and 8 bases, there was a span of 22 bases. CDR3 loop: CAIRTRDSEDDEQFF. CDR3 DNA sequence: TGTGCCATCCGAACTCGGGACTCGGAGGACGATGAGCAGTTCTTC.

This clonotype was counted a few times. This chain links TRBV19 with TRBJ1-1; D is perhaps TRBD1 (5 bases). The V and J ends lost 6 bases and 1 base respectively, with 9 bases between them. Germline CDR1 LNHDA, CDR2 SQIVND (reference sequence). The CDR3 contains 13 residues. The CDR3 region is CASRLQANTEAFF. The CDR3 DNA reads as TGTGCCAGTAGGCTACAGGCGAACACTGAAGCTTTCTTT.

V usage is TRBV7-2 and J usage is TRBJ2-1, with 7 bases that match TRBD2. Trimming took 6 bases from V and 7 from J; bases not matched to a gene: 3. Germline CDR1 SGHTA, CDR2 FQGNSA. The CDR3 spans 12 residues. This CDR3 reads CASSFSGNEQFF. CDR3 nucleotides: TGTGCCAGCAGTTTTAGCGGGAATGAGCAGTTCTTC. Complete variable domain (other parts from reference TRBV7-2 and TRBJ2-1): GAGVSQSPSNKVTEKGKDVELRCDPISGHTALYWYRQSLGQGLEFLIYFQGNSAPDKSGLPSDRFSAERTGGSVSTLTIQRTQQEDSAVYLCASSFSGNEQFFGPGTRLTVL.

This clonotype was picked up many times. The J gene is TRBJ2-1, the V gene TRBV9, with 7 positions matching TRBD2. V gave up 0 bases and J gave up 4 bases; unmatched junction bases: 4. Germline CDR1 reads SGDLS; CDR2 reads YYNGEE. The CDR3 is 15 amino acids. The CDR3 DNA is TGTGCCAGCAGCGTAGGTGGTAGCGGGTACAATGAGCAGTTCTTC. It specifies CASSVGGSGYNEQFF.

This clonotype was detected many times. The CDR3 nucleotides are TGTGCCAGCAGCCTTGACAGCTATAATTCACCCCTCCACTTT. Protein product: CASSLDSYNSPLHF. This chain connects TRBV12-3 or TRBV12-4 to TRBJ1-6; perhaps TRBD1 as D (5 bases). This CDR3 is 14 amino acids long. V gave up 6 bases and J gave up 3 bases, with 9 bases separating them.

This clonotype showed up just a few times. The chain recombines TRBV27 with TRBJ2-5; D call uncertain. Looked up from germline, CDR1 is MNHEY and CDR2 is SMNVEV (reference sequence). The CDR3 runs 15 residues. Trimming pared 3 bases from V and 0 bases from J, leaving 11 bases between. The CDR3 here is CASSFGGAYQETQYF. Written as DNA, the CDR3 is TGTGCCAGCAGTTTTGGTGGAGCGTACCAAGAGACCCAGTACTTC.

This clonotype was recorded at least ten times. The rearrangement joins TRBV7-2 to TRBJ2-1, with 7 bases aligning to TRBD2. Germline V CDR1 and CDR2: SGHTA, FQGNSA. V lost 5 bases, J lost 0 bases, and 4 bases stayed unmatched. The length of the CDR3 is 15 residues. This chain's CDR3 is CASSGTINSYNEQFF. Here the CDR3 DNA reads TGTGCCAGCAGCGGGACTATCAACTCCTACAATGAGCAGTTCTTC.

CDR3 sequence: CASTVRTGRTEAFF. CDR3 in DNA: TGTGCCAGTACCGTCAGGACAGGGAGAACTGAAGCTTTCTTT. The chain is built from TRBV19 and TRBJ1-1; 8 bases agree with TRBD1. V dropped 7 bases and J dropped 5; count of bases not matched to a gene: 9. The germline V gene encodes CDR1 LNHDA and CDR2 SQIVND (reference sequence). The CDR3 length is 14 residues.